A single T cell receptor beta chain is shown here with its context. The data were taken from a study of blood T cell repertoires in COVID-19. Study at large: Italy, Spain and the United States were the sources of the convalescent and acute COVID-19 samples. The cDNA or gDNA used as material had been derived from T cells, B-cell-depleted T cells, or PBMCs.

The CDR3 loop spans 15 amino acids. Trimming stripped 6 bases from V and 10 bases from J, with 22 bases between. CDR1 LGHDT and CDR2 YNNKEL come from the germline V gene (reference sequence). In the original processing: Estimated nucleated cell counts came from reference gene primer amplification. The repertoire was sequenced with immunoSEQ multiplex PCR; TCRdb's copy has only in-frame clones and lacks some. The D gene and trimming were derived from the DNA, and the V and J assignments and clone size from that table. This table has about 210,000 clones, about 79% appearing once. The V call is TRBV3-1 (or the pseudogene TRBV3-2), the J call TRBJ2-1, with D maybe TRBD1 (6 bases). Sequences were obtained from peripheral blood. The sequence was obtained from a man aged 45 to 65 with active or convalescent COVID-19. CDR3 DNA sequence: TGTGCCAGCAGACTGCCCCAGACAGGACGTAGGGAGCAGTTCTTC. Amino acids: CASRLPQTGRREQFF.